These 15 T cell receptor beta chains were all obtained from the same sample, sequenced in a study of type 1 regulatory T cells. TCRdb used MiXCR to reprocess the reads, holding one entry per CDR3 protein. The top ten clones hold less than 2% of a sample with about 60,000 distinct CDR3 sequences, less than 65% of them seen once. No cognate antigen is known for these TCRs. Sequencing used cultured non-Tr1 T cells, either the whole culture or a sorted T cell fraction (not recorded which). The receptors originated from a human donor in good health.

The V call is TRBV15, the J call TRBJ2-3; D is unresolved. Looked up from germline, CDR1 is LNHNV and CDR2 is YYDKDF (reference sequence). Trimming stripped 3 bases from V and 0 bases from J, with 13 bases between. This CDR3 has 16 amino acids. CDR3 DNA: TGTGCCACCAGCAGGGACGGACCCGTTAGCACAGATACGCAGTATTTT. Its translation is CATSRDGPVSTDTQYF.

The chain links TRBV20-1 to TRBJ2-2; 8 nucleotides align to TRBD1. Germline assignment: CDR1 DFQATT and CDR2 SNEGSKA (reference sequence). The J segment lost 4 bases and the V segment lost 6 bases, leaving 10 bases of the junction unmatched. The CDR3 is made up of 15 amino acids. This CDR3 reads CSATQGAQGTGELFF. The CDR3, as DNA: TGCAGTGCCACTCAGGGGGCGCAGGGCACCGGGGAGCTGTTTTTT.

About this clonotype itself: Sequence at one end of the junction differs from germline and may be a read error. V is TRBV5-1 and J is TRBJ2-2, with TRBD2 matching 9 bases. CDR3 length: 19 amino acids. Looked up from germline, CDR1 is SGHRS and CDR2 is YFSETQ. CDR3 nucleotides: TGCGCCAGCAGCTCAAAAGATAATCCGGGACTAGCTAAGCCCGGGGGGCTGTTTTTT. Its translation is CASSSKDNPGLAKPGGLFF.

The chain links TRBV5-1 to TRBJ2-3, with 12 bases lining up with TRBD2. J gave up 6 bases and V 3 bases, and 8 bases lay outside the gene matches. The germline V gene encodes CDR1 SGHRS and CDR2 YFSETQ. CDR3 size: 16 residues. CDR3 loop: CASSSQTSGSWDTQYF. The CDR3 DNA reads as TGCGCCAGCAGCTCTCAGACTAGCGGGAGCTGGGATACGCAGTATTTT.

The chain joins TRBV27 to TRBJ2-2, with D maybe TRBD1 (5 bases). V gave up 4 bases and J gave up 7 bases, with 10 bases separating them. The CDR3 spans 13 residues. Germline-derived CDR1 and CDR2 are MNHEY and SMNVEV (reference sequence). CDR3 DNA sequence: TGTGCCAGCAGTTCCAGGGCCGGCGGGGAGCTGTTTTTT. Protein product: CASSSRAGGELFF.

The chain recombines TRBV7-2 with TRBJ1-1; maybe TRBD1 (5 bases). Deletions cut 5 bases from V and 1 base from J, with 14 bases between. The CDR3 has 15 amino acids. Germline CDR1 is SGHTA and CDR2 is FQGNSA. The CDR3 region is CASSKHGDANTEAFF. Written as DNA, the CDR3 is TGTGCCAGCAGCAAACACGGGGACGCGAACACTGAAGCTTTCTTT.

This clonotype was recorded only once. This chain uses TRBV6-2 or TRBV6-3 with TRBJ2-7; TRBD2 aligns across 10 bases. The CDR3 is made up of 15 amino acids. The V gene end was trimmed by 2 bases and the J gene end by 2 bases; junction bases not matched to a gene: 3. CDR1 MNHEY and CDR2 SVGEGT come from the germline V gene. The CDR3 DNA follows: TGTGCCAGCAGTTACCTTAGCGGGAGGCCCTACGAGCAGTACTTC. Protein product: CASSYLSGRPYEQYF.

The rearrangement links TRBV14 to TRBJ2-5; D perhaps matches TRBD2 (7 bases). V was clipped by 0 bases and J by 5 bases, with 13 bases between them. Germline V CDR1 and CDR2: SGHDN, FVKESK. This CDR3 is built from 15 residues. The CDR3 DNA reads as TGTGCCAGCAGCCAAGATGGGGGCGGGAGTGAGACCCAGTACTTC. Translated, it gives CASSQDGGGSETQYF.

This clonotype is medium-sized. The V and J genes are TRBV10-3 and TRBJ2-7, with 11 bases that match TRBD2. Germline V CDR1 and CDR2: ENHRY, SYGVKD. V lost 6 bases, J lost 4 bases, and 11 bases stayed unmatched. The CDR3 consists of 16 residues. This CDR3 is CAISTLAGARSYEQYF. In nucleotides, the CDR3 is TGTGCCATCAGCACACTAGCGGGAGCCCGCTCATACGAGCAGTACTTC.

A few counts support this clonotype. The chain links TRBV12-3 or TRBV12-4 to TRBJ1-3; tentative D call: TRBD1 (5 bases). CDR3 length equals 15 residues. V lost 3 bases to trimming and J lost 1 base, with 10 bases between them. CDR3 coding DNA: TGTGCCAGCAGTTTTGGCAGGGCATCTGGAAACACCATATATTTT. It specifies CASSFGRASGNTIYF.

CDR3 DNA sequence: TGTGCCAGCAGTTACAGGCAGGGCTACGAGCAGTACTTC. As protein: CASSYRQGYEQYF. The chain recombines TRBV6-5 with TRBJ2-7, with a tentative D call TRBD1 (5 bases). V was clipped by 2 bases and J by 3 bases, with 8 bases between them. In germline, CDR1 is MNHEY, CDR2 SVGAGI. The CDR3 extends over 13 amino acids.

The count of this clonotype is one. The chain joins TRBV10-3 to TRBJ2-1; TRBD2 matches 9 bases. Germline loops: CDR1 ENHRY, CDR2 SYGVKD. This CDR3 contains 14 residues. The V gene end was trimmed by 7 bases and the J gene end by 8 bases; junction bases not matched to a gene: 9. For the CDR3, the DNA is TGTGCCATCAAGTCGGCGGGAGGGCCCCATGAGCAGTTCTTC. This encodes CAIKSAGGPHEQFF.

The rearrangement uses TRBV24-1 and TRBJ2-3; TRBD1 matches at 8 bases. Germline-derived CDR1 and CDR2 are KGHDR and SFDVKD. The J segment lost 11 bases and the V segment lost 0 bases, leaving 15 bases of the junction unmatched. The CDR3 is 17 amino acids. This chain's CDR3 is CATSDLQIGRQGFGQYF. The CDR3 DNA reads TGTGCCACCAGTGATTTGCAAATCGGGAGACAGGGGTTCGGGCAGTATTTT.

The rearrangement uses TRBV12-3 or TRBV12-4 and TRBJ1-2; TRBD1 might be the D (6 bases). This CDR3 contains 17 residues. V lost 3 bases and J lost 6, with 23 bases in between. CDR3 residues: CASSFQLSAQGGHGYTF. The CDR3 DNA reads TGTGCCAGCAGTTTTCAACTGAGTGCACAGGGAGGACATGGCTACACCTTC.

The V and J genes are TRBV20-1 and TRBJ2-5; the D is unclear. The CDR3 spans 11 residues. Germline loops: CDR1 DFQATT, CDR2 SNEGSKA (reference sequence). Trimming took off 7 bases at V and 4 bases at J, with 10 bases between the two ends. In DNA, the CDR3 is TGCAGTGTCATGTGGGGAGAGACCCAGTACTTC. It yields the protein CSVMWGETQYF.